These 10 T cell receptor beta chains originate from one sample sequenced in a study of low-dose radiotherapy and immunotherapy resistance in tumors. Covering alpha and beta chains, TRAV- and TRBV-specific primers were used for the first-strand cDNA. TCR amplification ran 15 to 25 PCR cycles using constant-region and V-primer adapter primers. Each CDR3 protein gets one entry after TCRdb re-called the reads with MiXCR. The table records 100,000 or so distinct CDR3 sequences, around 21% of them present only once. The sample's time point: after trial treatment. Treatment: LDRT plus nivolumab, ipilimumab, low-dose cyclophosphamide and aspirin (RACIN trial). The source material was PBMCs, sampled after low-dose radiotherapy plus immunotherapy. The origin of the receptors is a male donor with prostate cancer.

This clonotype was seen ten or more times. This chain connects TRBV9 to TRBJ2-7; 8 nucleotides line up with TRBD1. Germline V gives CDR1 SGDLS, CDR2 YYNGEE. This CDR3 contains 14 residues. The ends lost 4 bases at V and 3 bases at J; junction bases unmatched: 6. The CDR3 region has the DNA TGTGCCAGCAGCAGAGGAGGACAGGGCTACGAGCAGTACTTC. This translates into CASSRGGQGYEQYF.

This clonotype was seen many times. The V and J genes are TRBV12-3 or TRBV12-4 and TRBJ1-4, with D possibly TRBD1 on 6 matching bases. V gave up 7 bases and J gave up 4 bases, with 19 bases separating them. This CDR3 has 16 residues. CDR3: CASTQSRDTRNEKLFF. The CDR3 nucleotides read TGTGCCAGCACCCAAAGCCGGGACACCCGTAATGAAAAACTGTTTTTT.

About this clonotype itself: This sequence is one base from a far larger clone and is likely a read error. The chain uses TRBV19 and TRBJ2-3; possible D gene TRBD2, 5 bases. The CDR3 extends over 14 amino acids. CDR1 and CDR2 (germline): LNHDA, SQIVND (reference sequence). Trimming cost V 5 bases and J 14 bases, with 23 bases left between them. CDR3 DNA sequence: TGTGCCAGTAGTTTAGCTCAGAACACCGGGGAGCTGTATTTT. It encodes CASSLAQNTGELYF.

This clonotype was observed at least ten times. CDR3 DNA: TGTGCCAGCACTCGGCCGGGTTACAATGAGCAGTTCTTC. Translating gives CASTRPGYNEQFF. The chain recombines TRBV6-1 with TRBJ2-1; D unclear. From germline, CDR1 is MNHNS and CDR2 SASEGT. V shed 7 bases and J shed 4 bases, with 11 bases lying between them. The CDR3 extends over 13 amino acids.

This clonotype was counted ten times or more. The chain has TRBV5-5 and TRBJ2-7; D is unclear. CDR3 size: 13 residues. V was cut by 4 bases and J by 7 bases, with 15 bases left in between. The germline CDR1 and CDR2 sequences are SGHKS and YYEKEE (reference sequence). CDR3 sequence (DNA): TGTGCCAGCAGCCCTGGGAATACCTGGGAGCAGTACTTC. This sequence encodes CASSPGNTWEQYF. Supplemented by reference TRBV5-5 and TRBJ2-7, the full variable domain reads DAGVTQSPTHLIKTRGQQVTLRCSPISGHKSVSWYQQVLGQGPQFIFQYYEKEERGRGNFPDRFSARQFPNYSSELNVNALLLGDSALYLCASSPGNTWEQYFGPGTRLTVT.

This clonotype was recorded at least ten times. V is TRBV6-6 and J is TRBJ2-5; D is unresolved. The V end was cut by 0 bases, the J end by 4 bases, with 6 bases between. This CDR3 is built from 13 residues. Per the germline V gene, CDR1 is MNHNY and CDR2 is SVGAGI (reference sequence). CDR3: CASSYSDGETQYF. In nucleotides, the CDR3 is TGTGCCAGCAGTTACTCGGACGGAGAGACCCAGTACTTC.

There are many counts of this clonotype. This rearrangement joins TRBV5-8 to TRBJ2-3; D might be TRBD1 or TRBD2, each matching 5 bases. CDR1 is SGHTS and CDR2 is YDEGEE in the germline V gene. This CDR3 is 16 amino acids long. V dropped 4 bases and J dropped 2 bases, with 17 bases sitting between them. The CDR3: CASSPRRDHITDTQYF. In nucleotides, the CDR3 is TGTGCCAGCAGCCCCCGCAGGGACCATATCACAGATACGCAGTATTTT.

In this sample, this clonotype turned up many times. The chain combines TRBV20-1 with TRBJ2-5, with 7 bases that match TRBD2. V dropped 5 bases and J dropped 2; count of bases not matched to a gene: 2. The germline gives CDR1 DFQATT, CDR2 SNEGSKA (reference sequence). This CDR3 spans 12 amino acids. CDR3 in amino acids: CSALAVQETQYF. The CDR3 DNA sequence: TGCAGTGCTCTAGCGGTTCAAGAGACCCAGTACTTC.

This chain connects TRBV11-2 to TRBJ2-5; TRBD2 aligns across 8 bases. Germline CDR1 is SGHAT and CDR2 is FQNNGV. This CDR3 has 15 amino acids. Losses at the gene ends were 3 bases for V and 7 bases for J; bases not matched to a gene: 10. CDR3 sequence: CASSLDLGGAGTQYF. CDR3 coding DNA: TGTGCCAGCAGCTTGGACCTCGGGGGGGCAGGGACCCAGTACTTC.

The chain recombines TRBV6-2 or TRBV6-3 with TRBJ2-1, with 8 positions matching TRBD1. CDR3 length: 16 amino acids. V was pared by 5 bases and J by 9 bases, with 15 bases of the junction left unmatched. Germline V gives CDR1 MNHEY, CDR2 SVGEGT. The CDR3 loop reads CASSRARTGPVGEQFF. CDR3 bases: TGTGCCAGCAGTCGGGCGCGGACAGGGCCGGTGGGTGAGCAGTTCTTC.